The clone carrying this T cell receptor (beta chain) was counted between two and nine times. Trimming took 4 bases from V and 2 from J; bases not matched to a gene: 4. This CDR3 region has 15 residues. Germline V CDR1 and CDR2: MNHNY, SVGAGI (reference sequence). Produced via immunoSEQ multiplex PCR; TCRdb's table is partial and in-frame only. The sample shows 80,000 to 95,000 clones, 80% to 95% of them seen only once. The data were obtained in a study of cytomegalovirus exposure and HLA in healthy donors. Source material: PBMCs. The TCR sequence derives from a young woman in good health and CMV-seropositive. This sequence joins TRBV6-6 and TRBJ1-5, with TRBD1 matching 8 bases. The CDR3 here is CASSSDRGGNQPQHF. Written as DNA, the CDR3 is TGTGCCAGCAGTTCCGACAGGGGTGGCAATCAGCCCCAGCATTTT.